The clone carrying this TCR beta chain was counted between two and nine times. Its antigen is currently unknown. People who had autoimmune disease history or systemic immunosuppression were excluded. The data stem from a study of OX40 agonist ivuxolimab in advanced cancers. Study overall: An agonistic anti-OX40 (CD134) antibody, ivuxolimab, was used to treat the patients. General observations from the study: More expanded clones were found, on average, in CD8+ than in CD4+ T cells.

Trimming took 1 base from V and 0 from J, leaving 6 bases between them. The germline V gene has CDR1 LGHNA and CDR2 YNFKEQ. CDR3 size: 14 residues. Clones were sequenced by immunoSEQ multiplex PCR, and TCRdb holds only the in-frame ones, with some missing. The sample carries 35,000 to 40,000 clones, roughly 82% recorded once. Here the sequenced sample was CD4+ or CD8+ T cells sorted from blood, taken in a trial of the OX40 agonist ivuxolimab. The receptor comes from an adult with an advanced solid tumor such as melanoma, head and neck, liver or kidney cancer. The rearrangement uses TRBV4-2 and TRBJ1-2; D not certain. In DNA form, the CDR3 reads TGTGCCAGCAGCCAAGCCAGCCCTAACTATGGCTACACCTTC. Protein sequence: CASSQASPNYGYTF.